Below are 14 T cell receptor beta chains sequenced from a single sample in a study of cytotoxic CD8 clonotypes in ibrutinib-treated CLL (dated by TCRdb to the early 2020s). Receptors were amplified or captured by the immunoSEQ multiplex PCR assay. The table comes from immuneACCESS by way of TCRdb, which keeps in-frame sequences with V and J called. Part of the clones is missing from these tables; in studies checked, under half for an unresolved V gene and the rest for unknown reasons. In this sample the table shows some 50,000 clones, roughly 50% of which occur a single time. 20% of the sample is in the top ten clones. The sample's time point label, in plain terms: 20 to 30 months on ibrutinib. This specimen was PBMCs, taken after 24 months of ibrutinib treatment. The receptors were gathered from a human donor with chronic lymphocytic leukemia.

The rearrangement uses TRBV15 and TRBJ2-4; TRBD2 might be the D (5 bases). The germline CDR1 and CDR2 sequences are LNHNV and YYDKDF (reference sequence). CDR3 length: 18 residues. Deletions cut 5 bases from V and 0 bases from J, with 20 bases between. The CDR3 nucleotides read TGTGCCACCAGCTTACATCGCGGCTACGCGGGAGCCAAAAACATTCAGTACTTC. Its protein product is CATSLHRGYAGAKNIQYF.

CDR3 coding DNA: TGTGCCAGCACCCTGGACAGGGGGCACGAGGGCTACACCTTC. Protein: CASTLDRGHEGYTF. This chain connects TRBV6-5 to TRBJ1-2, with TRBD1 matching over 11 bases. Germline V gives CDR1 MNHEY, CDR2 SVGAGI. With 7 bases clipped from V and 8 bases from J, the junction kept 9 bases outside the gene matches. CDR3 length: 14 amino acids.

This chain links TRBV7-6 with TRBJ1-1, with D perhaps TRBD1 (6 bases). V dropped 6 bases and J dropped 9 bases, with 11 bases sitting between them. The CDR3 runs to 11 residues. Germline CDR1 SGHVS, CDR2 FNYEAQ. The CDR3 is CASSSQGQAFF. As DNA, the CDR3 is TGTGCCAGCAGTTCACAGGGTCAAGCTTTCTTT.

This clone was seen repeatedly, ten times or more. V usage is TRBV15 and J usage is TRBJ1-4; 8 positions match TRBD1. The CDR3 spans 15 residues. CDR1 is LNHNV and CDR2 is YYDKDF in the germline V gene (reference sequence). After removal of 4 bases from V and 7 bases from J, the junction contained 8 bases not matched to a gene. As DNA, the CDR3 is TGTGCCACCAGCATAGACAGGGGTCTGGGTGAAAAACTGTTTTTT. Translating gives CATSIDRGLGEKLFF.

The V and J genes are TRBV5-8 and TRBJ1-3; D remains unclear. The ends were cut back, 0 bases at V and 4 bases at J, with 8 bases in the middle. This CDR3 is built from 14 residues. CDR1 SGHTS and CDR2 YDEGEE come from the germline V gene. CDR3 residues: CASSLVVAGNTIYF. The CDR3 coding sequence is TGTGCCAGCAGCTTGGTCGTGGCAGGAAACACCATATATTTT. Combining the CDR3 with reference TRBV5-8 and TRBJ1-3 gives the whole variable domain EAGVTQSPTHLIKTRGQQATLRCSPISGHTSVYWYQQALGLGLQFLLWYDEGEERNRGNFPPRFSGRQFPNYSSELNVNALELEDSALYLCASSLVVAGNTIYFGEGSWLTVV.

This clone has a handful of counts. J is TRBJ2-7 and V is TRBV6-1, with D perhaps matching TRBD1 (5 bases). The germline V gene has CDR1 MNHNS and CDR2 SASEGT. The CDR3 extends over 12 amino acids. V lost 1 base and J lost 4, with 5 bases in between. CDR3 in amino acids: CASSEDRYEQYF. In DNA form, the CDR3 reads TGTGCCAGCAGTGAAGACAGGTACGAGCAGTACTTC.

V and J are TRBV7-2 and TRBJ2-5; 15 bases are a match to TRBD2. Germline assignment: CDR1 SGHTA and CDR2 FQGNSA. The CDR3 has 18 residues. With 0 bases clipped from V and 5 bases from J, the junction kept 7 bases outside the gene matches. The CDR3 nucleotides are TGTGCCAGCAGCTTAGCTCGGACTAGCGGGGGGGCCTGGGAGACCCAGTACTTC. The encoded protein is CASSLARTSGGAWETQYF.

V gene TRBV5-8 combines with J gene TRBJ1-5, with unresolved D. The CDR3 covers 13 residues. The germline V gene has CDR1 SGHTS and CDR2 YDEGEE. Trimming pared 2 bases from V and 5 bases from J, leaving 8 bases between. The CDR3 sequence is CASSFQLHQPQHF. In nucleotides, the CDR3 is TGTGCCAGCAGCTTTCAGCTTCATCAGCCCCAGCATTTT.

The chain is built from TRBV28 and TRBJ2-5; 8 nucleotides line up with TRBD2. This CDR3 has 13 residues. V shed 6 bases, J shed 7 bases, and the junction held 7 bases outside the gene matches. Germline V gene data show CDR1 as MDHEN and CDR2 as SYDVKM. For the CDR3, the DNA is TGTGCCAGCAGCGGGGGGGCCCGGACGACCCAGTACTTC. Its translation: CASSGGARTTQYF.

This chain uses TRBV7-9 with TRBJ2-2; D call uncertain. Trimming cost V 1 base and J 5 bases, with 11 bases left between them. The CDR3 has 15 residues. Per germline, CDR1 SEHNR and CDR2 FQNEAQ (reference sequence). The CDR3 loop reads CASSLGGTSTGELFF. In DNA form, the CDR3 reads TGTGCCAGCAGCTTAGGGGGTACGAGTACCGGGGAGCTGTTTTTT.

The chain employs TRBV5-6 and TRBJ2-3, with a possible D match to TRBD1 (6 bases). Trimming took off 5 bases at V and 2 bases at J, with 18 bases between the two ends. The CDR3 spans 16 residues. Per the germline V gene, CDR1 is SGHDT and CDR2 is YYEEEE. In DNA, the CDR3 is TGTGCCAGCAGTTTTGCTTCAGGGGCTTACACAGATACGCAGTATTTT. Encoded protein: CASSFASGAYTDTQYF.

This clone was seen just once. The chain joins TRBV5-1 to TRBJ2-5; D unclear. The CDR3 extends over 10 amino acids. Germline CDR1 SGHRS, CDR2 YFSETQ. The V gene lost 6 bases and the J gene lost 5 bases, with 5 bases spanning the gap. CDR3 in DNA: TGCGCCAGCAACGGGGAGACCCAGTACTTC. This gives the protein CASNGETQYF.

The chain joins TRBV5-6 to TRBJ2-7, with D tentatively TRBD1 (6 bases). Germline V gives CDR1 SGHDT, CDR2 YYEEEE. The CDR3 is 14 residues long. Trimming removed 4 bases at V and 6 bases at J, with 17 bases between. The CDR3 coding sequence is TGTGCCAGCAGCAGGGGGACCGTCCCCCTCGAGCAGTACTTC. Its protein product is CASSRGTVPLEQYF.

In this sample, this clone turned up a few times. The chain joins TRBV5-1 to TRBJ1-1; no reliable D call. Germline V gene sequence: CDR1 SGHRS, CDR2 YFSETQ. The CDR3 sequence is 16 residues long. V lost 4 bases, J lost 5 bases, and 21 bases lay in between. The CDR3 nucleotides read TGCGCCAGCAGCCCTTTAATGGCCTCCGGAGGGACTGAAGCTTTCTTT. Translating gives CASSPLMASGGTEAFF.